Included here is one T cell receptor beta chain sequence, with context. This record belongs to a study of blood T cell repertoires in COVID-19. Study at large: The United States, Italy and Spain were the sources of the acute and convalescent COVID-19 samples. PBMCs, B-cell-depleted T cells, or T cells provided the cDNA or gDNA that made up the material.

In the original analysis: Nucleated cell number was recorded as an estimate derived from reference gene primer amplification. The assay was immunoSEQ multiplex PCR, and TCRdb's table has in-frame clones only and misses some. That table gives V, J and clone size, and the DNA gave D and trimming. Of some 70,000 clones in the sample, about 82% were seen once. The source is a man in his forties or fifties with active COVID-19. The sequencing sample was made of peripheral blood.

The CDR3 sequence is CASSVLAGGGNEQFF. CDR3 in DNA: TGTGCCAGCAGTGTCCTAGCGGGAGGGGGCAATGAGCAGTTCTTC. The chain is built from TRBV27 and TRBJ2-1, with 12 positions matching TRBD2. CDR3 size: 15 residues. Germline trimming cut 5 bases from V and 6 bases from J; bases unmatched to any gene: 5. CDR1 and CDR2 (germline): MNHEY, SMNVEV (reference sequence).